What follows are 5 T cell receptor beta chains derived from one specimen sequenced in a study of regulatory T cells in long-lasting Graves disease. Researchers made TCR beta libraries by using iRepertoire HTBI primers and running Arm-PCR on CDR3 regions. TCRdb re-called the multiplex PCR reads through MiXCR, storing one row per CDR3 protein. Found here are roughly 220,000 distinct CDR3 sequences, roughly 18% of them singletons; the top ten hold less than 25%. Stated time point: newly diagnosed GD, antithyroid drugs for less than 3 months. With RNA extracted from PBMCs as input, the TCR library was made. Sequenced material: peripheral blood mononuclear cells (PBMCs), taken at new diagnosis, from a patient treated with antithyroid drugs. These receptors were obtained from a female donor with Graves disease.

This clonotype was recorded at least ten times. V usage is TRBV3-1 and J usage is TRBJ2-1, with TRBD2 matching 9 bases. Per germline, CDR1 LGHDT and CDR2 YNNKEL (reference sequence). J lost 5 bases, V lost 4 bases, and 6 bases had no gene match. CDR3 size: 15 residues. The CDR3 is CASSLGTSRNNEQFF. Here the CDR3 DNA reads TGTGCCAGCAGCCTCGGGACTAGCCGAAACAATGAGCAGTTCTTC.

This clonotype was observed many times. The V and J genes are TRBV24-1 and TRBJ1-2, with TRBD1 matching 7 bases. Germline V gene data show CDR1 as KGHDR and CDR2 as SFDVKD. The CDR3 contains 16 residues. Losses at the gene ends were 4 bases for V and 0 bases for J; bases not matched to a gene: 7. CDR3 sequence reads: CATSDPRQGSNYGYTF. The CDR3 bases are TGTGCCACCAGTGACCCAAGACAGGGTTCTAACTATGGCTACACCTTC.

The chain carries TRBV15 and TRBJ2-5; D is uncertain. Trimming cost V 1 base and J 3 bases, with 6 bases left between them. From germline, CDR1 is LNHNV and CDR2 YYDKDF (reference sequence). CDR3 length: 13 residues. The CDR3, as DNA: TGTGCCACCAGCAGAGGGGCAGAAGAGACCCAGTACTTC. Its translation is CATSRGAEETQYF. Based on the CDR3 plus reference TRBV15 and TRBJ2-5, the full variable domain is DAMVIQNPRYQVTQFGKPVTLSCSQTLNHNVMYWYQQKSSQAPKLLFHYYDKDFNNEADTPDNFQSRRPNTSFCFLDIRSPGLGDTAMYLCATSRGAEETQYFGPGTRLLVL.

The chain joins TRBV30 to TRBJ2-7, with no clear D. In germline, CDR1 is GTSNPN, CDR2 SVGIG (reference sequence). The CDR3 spans 10 residues. V was cut by 5 bases and J by 4 bases, with 6 bases left in between. The DNA of the CDR3 is TGTGCCTGGGCCGGGTACGAGCAGTACTTC. Translation gives CAWAGYEQYF.

J is TRBJ2-1 and V is TRBV19, with D maybe TRBD1 (5 bases). Per the germline V gene, CDR1 is LNHDA and CDR2 is SQIVND (reference sequence). This CDR3 is 16 amino acids long. V was clipped by 3 bases and J by 8 bases, with 20 bases between them. The CDR3: CASSIGWQGSIDEQFF. The CDR3 DNA follows: TGTGCCAGTAGTATTGGTTGGCAGGGTAGTATAGATGAGCAGTTCTTC.